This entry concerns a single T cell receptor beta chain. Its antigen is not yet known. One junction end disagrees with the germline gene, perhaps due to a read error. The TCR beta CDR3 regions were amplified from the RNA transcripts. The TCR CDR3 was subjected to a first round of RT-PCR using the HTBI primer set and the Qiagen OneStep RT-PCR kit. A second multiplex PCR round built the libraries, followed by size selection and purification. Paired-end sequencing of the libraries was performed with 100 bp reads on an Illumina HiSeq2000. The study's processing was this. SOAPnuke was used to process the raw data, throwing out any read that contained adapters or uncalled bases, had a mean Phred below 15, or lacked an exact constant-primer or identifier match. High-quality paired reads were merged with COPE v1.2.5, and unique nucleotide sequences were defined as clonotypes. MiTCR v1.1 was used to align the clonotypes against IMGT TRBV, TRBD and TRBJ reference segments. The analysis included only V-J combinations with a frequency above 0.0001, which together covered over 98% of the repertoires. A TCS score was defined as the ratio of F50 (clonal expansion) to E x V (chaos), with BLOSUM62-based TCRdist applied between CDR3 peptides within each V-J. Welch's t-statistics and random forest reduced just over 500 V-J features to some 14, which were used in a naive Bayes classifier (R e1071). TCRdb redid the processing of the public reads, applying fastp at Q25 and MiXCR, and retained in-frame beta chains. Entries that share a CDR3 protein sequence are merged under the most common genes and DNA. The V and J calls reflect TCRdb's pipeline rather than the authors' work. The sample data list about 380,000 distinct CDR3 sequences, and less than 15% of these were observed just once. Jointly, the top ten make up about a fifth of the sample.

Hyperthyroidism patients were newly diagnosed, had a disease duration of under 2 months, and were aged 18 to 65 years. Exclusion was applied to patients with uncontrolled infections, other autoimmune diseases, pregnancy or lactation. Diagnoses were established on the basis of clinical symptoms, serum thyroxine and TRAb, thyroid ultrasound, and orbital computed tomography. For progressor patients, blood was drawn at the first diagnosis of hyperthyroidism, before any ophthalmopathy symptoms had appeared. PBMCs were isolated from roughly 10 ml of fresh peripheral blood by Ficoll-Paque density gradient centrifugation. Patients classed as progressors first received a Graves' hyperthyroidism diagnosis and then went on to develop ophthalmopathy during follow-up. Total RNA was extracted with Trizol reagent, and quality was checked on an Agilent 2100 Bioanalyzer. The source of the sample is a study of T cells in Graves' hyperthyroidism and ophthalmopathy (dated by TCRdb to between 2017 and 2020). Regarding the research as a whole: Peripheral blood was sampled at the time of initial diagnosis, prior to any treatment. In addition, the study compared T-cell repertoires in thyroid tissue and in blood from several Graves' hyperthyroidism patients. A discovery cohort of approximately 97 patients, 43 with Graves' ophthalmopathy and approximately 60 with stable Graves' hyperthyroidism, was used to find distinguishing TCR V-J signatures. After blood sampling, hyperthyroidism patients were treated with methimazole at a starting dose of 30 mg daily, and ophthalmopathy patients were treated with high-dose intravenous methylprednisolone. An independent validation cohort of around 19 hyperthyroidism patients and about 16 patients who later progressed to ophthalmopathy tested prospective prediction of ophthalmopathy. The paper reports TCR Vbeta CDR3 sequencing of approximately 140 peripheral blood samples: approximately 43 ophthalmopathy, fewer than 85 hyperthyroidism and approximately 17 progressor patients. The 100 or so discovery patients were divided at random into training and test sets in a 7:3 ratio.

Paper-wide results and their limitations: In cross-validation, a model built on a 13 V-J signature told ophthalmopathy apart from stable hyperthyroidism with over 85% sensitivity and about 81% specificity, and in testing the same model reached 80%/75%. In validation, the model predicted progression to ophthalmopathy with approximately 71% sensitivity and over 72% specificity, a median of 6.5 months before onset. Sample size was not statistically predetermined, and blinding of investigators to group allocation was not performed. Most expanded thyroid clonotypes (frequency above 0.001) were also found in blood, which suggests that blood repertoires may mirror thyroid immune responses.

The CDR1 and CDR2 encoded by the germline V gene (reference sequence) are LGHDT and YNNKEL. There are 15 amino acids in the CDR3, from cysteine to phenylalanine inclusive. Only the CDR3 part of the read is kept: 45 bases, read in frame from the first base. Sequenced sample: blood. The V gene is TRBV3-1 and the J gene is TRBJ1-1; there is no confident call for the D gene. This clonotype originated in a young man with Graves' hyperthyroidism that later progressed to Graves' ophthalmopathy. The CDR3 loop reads CASSPREGSMTGAFF. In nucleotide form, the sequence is TGTGCCAGCAGCCCCCGTGAGGGTAGTATGACTGGAGCTTTCTTT.